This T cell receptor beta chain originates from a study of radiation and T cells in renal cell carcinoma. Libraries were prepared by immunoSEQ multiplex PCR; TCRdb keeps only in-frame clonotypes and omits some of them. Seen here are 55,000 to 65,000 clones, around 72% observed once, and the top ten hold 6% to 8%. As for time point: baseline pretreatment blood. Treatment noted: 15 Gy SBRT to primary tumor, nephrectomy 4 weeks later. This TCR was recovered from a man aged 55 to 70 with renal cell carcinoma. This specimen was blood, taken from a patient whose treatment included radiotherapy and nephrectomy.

CDR3: CASSIDRGRTNEKLFF. The CDR3 DNA is TGTGCCAGTAGTATAGACAGGGGGAGGACTAATGAAAAACTGTTTTTT. V usage is TRBV19 and J usage is TRBJ1-4; 7 bases are a match to TRBD1. The V and J ends lost 0 bases and 2 bases, in that order; junction bases with no gene match: 3. This CDR3 has 16 residues. Germline V gives CDR1 LNHDA, CDR2 SQIVND (reference sequence).